This is a list of T cell receptor beta chains from one sample in a study of blood T cell repertoires in COVID-19. Method: immunoSEQ multiplex PCR; TCRdb's copy keeps in-frame clones and lacks some. The sample includes approximately 110,000 clones, less than 80% of them seen just once. Sequences were obtained from peripheral blood. The receptors originated from a man in his 70s with active or convalescent COVID-19. Each CDR3 is given with its conserved first and last residue. D genes are given only for firm matches. For some rows the clone size is stated as once, few or many, or as a class when expanded; others skip it.

J: TRBJ2-2; D: NA; size: NA; V: TRBV9; CDR3: CASSVEPGLTGELFF; DNA: TGTGCCAGCAGCGTAGAACCGGGATTGACCGGGGAGCTGTTTTTT
J: TRBJ1-3; D: NA; size: NA; V: TRBV2; CDR3: CASTLEGFLSGNTIYF; DNA: TGTGCCAGCACCCTTGAGGGATTCCTCTCTGGAAACACCATATATTTT
J: TRBJ1-1; D: NA; size: NA; V: TRBV10-3; CDR3: CAIRAASGTEAFF; DNA: TGTGCCATCAGGGCAGCCTCGGGCACTGAAGCTTTCTTT
J: TRBJ2-7; D: TRBD1; size: once; V: TRBV10-3; CDR3: CAISESGRDRGSYEQYF; DNA: TGTGCCATCAGTGAGTCGGGGAGGGACAGGGGATCCTACGAGCAGTACTTC
J: TRBJ2-7; D: NA; size: NA; V: TRBV5-1; CDR3: CASSLQGSGDEQYF; DNA: TGCGCCAGCAGCCTGCAGGGGTCTGGGGACGAGCAGTACTTC
J: TRBJ2-1; D: TRBD1; size: NA; V: TRBV15; CDR3: CATSKPSGGGPYNEQFF; DNA: TGTGCCACCAGCAAACCCTCAGGGGGCGGCCCCTACAATGAGCAGTTCTTC
J: TRBJ2-1; D: TRBD2; size: few; V: TRBV7-7; CDR3: CASSPSGGKHNEQFF; DNA: TGTGCTAGCAGCCCTAGCGGGGGAAAACACAATGAGCAGTTCTTC
J: TRBJ2-1; D: TRBD2; size: NA; V: TRBV27; CDR3: CASSRSASGNEQFF; DNA: TGTGCCAGCAGTCGGTCAGCTAGCGGCAATGAGCAGTTCTTC
J: TRBJ1-4; D: NA; size: NA; V: TRBV2; CDR3: CASIFQHSEKLFF; DNA: TGTGCCAGCATTTTTCAGCACAGCGAAAAACTGTTTTTT
J: TRBJ1-3; D: TRBD1; size: NA; V: TRBV5-1; CDR3: CASSLQLQGAGGNTIYF; DNA: TGCGCCAGCAGCCTCCAACTACAGGGGGCTGGAGGAAACACCATATATTTT
J: TRBJ1-2; D: NA; size: NA; V: TRBV28; CDR3: CASREQGVGNYGYTF; DNA: TGTGCCAGCAGAGAGCAAGGGGTGGGGAACTATGGCTACACCTTC
J: TRBJ2-2; D: NA; size: NA; V: TRBV19; CDR3: CASYSQGNTGELFF; DNA: TGTGCCAGTTACTCCCAGGGGAACACCGGGGAGCTGTTTTTT
J: TRBJ1-2; D: NA; size: NA; V: TRBV5-6; CDR3: CASSLSGQYYGYTF; DNA: TGTGCCAGCAGCTTGTCGGGACAATACTATGGCTACACCTTC
J: TRBJ2-5; D: TRBD2; size: NA; V: TRBV6-6; CDR3: CASSPLAGGGETQYF; DNA: TGTGCCAGCAGTCCACTAGCGGGAGGGGGAGAGACCCAGTACTTC
J: TRBJ1-1; D: NA; size: NA; V: TRBV15; CDR3: CATSRGEAGDIEAFF; DNA: TGTGCCACCAGCAGAGGGGAAGCAGGGGACATTGAAGCTTTCTTT
J: TRBJ1-2; D: TRBD1; size: NA; V: TRBV2; CDR3: CASSEWQGAYGYTF; DNA: TGTGCCAGCAGTGAATGGCAGGGGGCCTATGGCTACACCTTC
J: TRBJ1-1; D: NA; size: once; V: TRBV11-1; CDR3: CASSSGTMNTEAFF; DNA: TGTGCCAGCAGCAGCGGGACCATGAACACTGAAGCTTTCTTT
J: TRBJ2-2; D: NA; size: NA; V: TRBV5-5; CDR3: CASSLFTGWNTGELFF; DNA: TGTGCCAGCAGCTTATTTACAGGGTGGAACACCGGGGAGCTGTTTTTT
J: TRBJ2-7; D: NA; size: NA; V: TRBV7-6; CDR3: CASSQRWSEQYF; DNA: TGTGCCAGCAGCCAACGGTGGAGCGAGCAGTACTTC
J: TRBJ2-2; D: TRBD1; size: NA; V: TRBV18; CDR3: CASSPPTGTGELFF; DNA: TGTGCCAGCTCACCACCGACAGGGACCGGGGAGCTGTTTTTT
J: TRBJ2-7; D: TRBD1; size: NA; V: TRBV10-2; CDR3: CASSGTGTDEQYF; DNA: TGCGCCAGCAGCGGGACAGGGACGGACGAGCAGTACTTC
J: TRBJ1-1; D: NA; size: NA; V: TRBV7-8; CDR3: CASSLSANTEAFF; DNA: TGTGCCAGCAGCCTCAGCGCGAACACTGAAGCTTTCTTT
J: TRBJ1-2; D: NA; size: NA; V: TRBV7-9; CDR3: CASSLLTASNYGYTF; DNA: TGTGCCAGCAGCTTACTGACAGCCTCTAACTATGGCTACACCTTC
J: TRBJ1-4; D: TRBD1; size: NA; V: TRBV7-9; CDR3: CASSLGQGGEKLFF; DNA: TGTGCCAGCAGCTTAGGACAGGGAGGTGAAAAACTGTTTTTT
J: TRBJ1-1; D: NA; size: NA; V: TRBV19; CDR3: CASSIIGEGTEAFF; DNA: TGTGCCAGTAGTATAATAGGGGAAGGCACTGAAGCTTTCTTT
J: TRBJ1-1; D: NA; size: few; V: TRBV5-1; CDR3: CASSYGQSGNTEAFF; DNA: TGCGCCAGCAGTTATGGACAGTCGGGGAACACTGAAGCTTTCTTT
J: TRBJ1-4; D: NA; size: NA; V: TRBV6-1; CDR3: CASSVRTGLLNEKLFF; DNA: TGTGCCAGCAGTGTCCGAACGGGGTTGCTTAATGAAAAACTGTTTTTT
J: TRBJ2-7; D: TRBD2; size: NA; V: TRBV6-5; CDR3: CASRLLAGAYEQYF; DNA: TGTGCCAGCCGACTACTAGCGGGAGCCTACGAGCAGTACTTC
J: TRBJ1-2; D: TRBD1; size: NA; V: TRBV5-6; CDR3: CASSKNRGLDYGYTF; DNA: TGTGCCAGCAGTAAAAACAGGGGGCTTGACTATGGCTACACCTTC
J: TRBJ1-1; D: NA; size: NA; V: TRBV19; CDR3: CASSIGGGTMNTEAFF; DNA: TGTGCCAGTAGTATAGGGGGGGGGACCATGAACACTGAAGCTTTCTTT
J: TRBJ1-4; D: NA; size: few; V: TRBV15; CDR3: CATSRDRLGGQGLFF; DNA: TGTGCCACCAGCAGAGATAGGCTCGGGGGGCAGGGGTTGTTTTTT
J: TRBJ2-7; D: TRBD1; size: NA; V: TRBV5-1; CDR3: CASSDGQGDFYEQYF; DNA: TGCGCCAGCAGCGATGGACAGGGCGACTTCTACGAGCAGTACTTC
J: TRBJ1-5; D: TRBD1; size: NA; V: TRBV6-1; CDR3: CASSEGTGGGQPQHF; DNA: TGTGCCAGCAGTGAAGGAACAGGGGGCGGACAGCCCCAGCATTTT
J: TRBJ1-1; D: TRBD1; size: NA; V: TRBV18; CDR3: CASSSGQGGLNTEAFF; DNA: TGTGCCAGCTCATCCGGACAGGGGGGTTTGAACACTGAAGCTTTCTTT
J: TRBJ1-5; D: NA; size: NA; V: TRBV28; CDR3: CASSRGSQPQHF; DNA: TGTGCCAGCAGTCGGGGGTCTCAGCCCCAGCATTTT
J: TRBJ1-1; D: NA; size: NA; V: TRBV6-4; CDR3: CASRRDMNTEAFF; DNA: TGTGCCAGCAGGAGGGACATGAACACTGAAGCTTTCTTT
J: TRBJ2-7; D: TRBD1; size: NA; V: TRBV19; CDR3: CASRPGQGRYEQYF; DNA: TGTGCCAGTCGACCGGGACAGGGCCGCTACGAGCAGTACTTC
J: TRBJ2-2; D: NA; size: NA; V: TRBV10-3; CDR3: CAISELRDTGELFF; DNA: TGTGCCATCAGTGAGTTGCGGGACACCGGGGAGCTGTTTTTT
J: TRBJ2-1; D: TRBD2; size: NA; V: TRBV3-1/TRBV3-2; CDR3: CASSQDRPTSGGLYEQFF; DNA: TGTGCCAGCAGCCAAGATAGGCCGACTAGCGGGGGGTTATATGAGCAGTTCTTC
J: TRBJ2-7; D: TRBD1; size: NA; V: TRBV6-5; CDR3: CASGQGIYEQYF; DNA: TGTGCCAGCGGACAGGGTATCTACGAGCAGTACTTC
J: TRBJ1-2; D: TRBD1; size: NA; V: TRBV28; CDR3: CASTRGREIYGYTF; DNA: TGTGCCAGCACCAGGGGGCGAGAAATCTATGGCTACACCTTC
J: TRBJ2-7; D: NA; size: few; V: TRBV10-3; CDR3: CAISVSGAYEQYF; DNA: TGTGCCATCAGTGTTAGCGGAGCCTACGAGCAGTACTTC
J: TRBJ2-1; D: TRBD1; size: few; V: TRBV3-1/TRBV3-2; CDR3: CASSHDRGSYNEQFF; DNA: TGTGCCAGCAGCCACGACAGGGGGTCCTACAATGAGCAGTTCTTC
J: TRBJ2-1; D: TRBD2; size: NA; V: TRBV19; CDR3: CASSIGAGGPNEQFF; DNA: TGTGCCAGTAGTATAGGGGCGGGGGGGCCGAATGAGCAGTTCTTC
J: TRBJ2-2; D: TRBD1; size: NA; V: TRBV3-1/TRBV3-2; CDR3: CASSPRDRAGELFF; DNA: TGTGCCAGCAGCCCCCGGGACAGGGCCGGGGAGCTGTTTTTT
J: TRBJ1-3; D: TRBD1; size: NA; V: TRBV6-5; CDR3: CASSRDRAFGNTIYF; DNA: TGTGCCAGCAGCCGGGACAGGGCTTTTGGAAACACCATATATTTT
J: TRBJ2-1; D: TRBD2; size: NA; V: TRBV10-3; CDR3: CAISPGTSGGAAYNEQFF; DNA: TGTGCCATCAGTCCCGGGACTAGCGGGGGGGCGGCTTACAATGAGCAGTTCTTC
J: TRBJ1-2; D: NA; size: few; V: TRBV3-1/TRBV3-2; CDR3: CASSQGELLNYGYTF; DNA: TGTGCCAGCAGCCAAGGGGAGTTACTTAACTATGGCTACACCTTC
J: TRBJ1-2; D: NA; size: once; V: TRBV6-6; CDR3: CASSYNQGHGYTF; DNA: TGTGCCAGCAGTTACAACCAGGGGCATGGCTACACCTTC
J: TRBJ2-1; D: NA; size: NA; V: TRBV24-1; CDR3: CATSDSYYNEQFF; DNA: TGTGCCACCAGTGATTCCTACTACAATGAGCAGTTCTTC
J: TRBJ1-1; D: TRBD1; size: NA; V: TRBV6-5; CDR3: CARRRTGGTEAFF; DNA: TGTGCCAGGCGGCGGACAGGGGGCACTGAAGCTTTCTTT